The rows below give T cell receptor beta chains drawn from one sample of a study of molecular identifiers for immune sequencing clone quantification. TCRdb fed the PCR reads into MiXCR, producing one record per CDR3 protein. Of just under 650,000 distinct CDR3 sequences in the sample, just under 20% are singletons; the top ten hold around 0.9%. The sequencing input was naive CD8+ T cells from blood, with Jurkat cell RNA spiked in. Receptors were obtained from a human donor in good health. Some libraries in this study had Jurkat cell RNA spiked in. Each CDR3 is given with its conserved first and last residue. D genes are given only for firm matches. Size tells how often a clone was seen (once, few, many) or the class of an expanded clone, and some rows leave it out.

.	TRBV12-3/TRBV12-4	TRBJ2-5	TRBD2	14	TGTGCCAGCAGTTCTAGGACTAGTCGGGAGACCCAGTACTTC	CASSSRTSRETQYF
many	TRBV5-8	TRBJ2-1	TRBD1	16	TGTGCCAGCAGCCCGAGCGGCAGGGGGCAGGGCAATGAGCAGTTCTTC	CASSPSGRGQGNEQFF
many	TRBV3-1	TRBJ2-7	TRBD2	14	TGTGCCAGCAGCAACCCGGGAGGTTCCTACGAGCAGTACTTC	CASSNPGGSYEQYF
few	TRBV20-1	TRBJ1-1	TRBD1	17	TGCAGTGCTCCCACGTTCCGTGACAGGGCTCGGAAGGGGGAAGCTTTCTTT	CSAPTFRDRARKGEAFF
.	TRBV20-1	TRBJ1-2	TRBD1	17	TGCAGTGCTGAAATAAAAGGACAGGTGCAAACTAACTATGGCTACACCTTC	CSAEIKGQVQTNYGYTF
many	TRBV28	TRBJ2-7	TRBD1	15	TGTGCCAGCAGTTTCGTCAGGACAGGAGCCTACGAGCAGTACTTC	CASSFVRTGAYEQYF
many	TRBV7-6	TRBJ1-5	.	16	TGTGCCAGCAGCTTAGGTACAGGGTTAAGCAATCAGCCCCAGCATTTT	CASSLGTGLSNQPQHF
once	TRBV7-9	TRBJ2-7	.	14	TGTGCCAGCGGCTTAAGTGGCGGATACTACGAGCAGTACTTC	CASGLSGGYYEQYF
few	TRBV7-9	TRBJ2-7	.	15	TGTGCCAGCAGCTACAGCCTGACGTCCTCCTACGAGCAGTACTTC	CASSYSLTSSYEQYF
few	TRBV10-2	TRBJ1-5	TRBD1	15	TGCGCCAGCAGCCCCGGGGCAGGGGGATTTCAGCCCCAGCATTTT	CASSPGAGGFQPQHF
many	TRBV6-2/TRBV6-3	TRBJ2-3	TRBD2	16	TGTGCCAGCAGTTACTCCGCGGGGGACCCCACAGATACGCAGTATTTT	CASSYSAGDPTDTQYF
few	TRBV5-3	TRBJ1-1	.	13	TGTGCCAGCAGGCCCGGGGAGAACACTGAAGCTTTCTTT	CASRPGENTEAFF
few	TRBV10-2	TRBJ2-3	TRBD2	17	TGCGCCAGCAGTGAGACTATGAGCGGGGGGAACACAGATACGCAGTATTTT	CASSETMSGGNTDTQYF
few	TRBV7-6	TRBJ2-2	.	19	TGTGCCAGCAGCAGAGAGGGGGCCGGGACTAGAGTACACACCGGGGAGCTGTTTTTT	CASSREGAGTRVHTGELFF
many	TRBV7-9	TRBJ2-7	.	14	TGTGCCAGCAGCTTTGAACAAAAGGGCTACGAGCAGTACTTC	CASSFEQKGYEQYF
few	TRBV6-4	TRBJ2-3	.	15	TGTGCCAGCAGTGACGGGCGGGGTGGCACAGATACGCAGTATTTT	CASSDGRGGTDTQYF
few	TRBV12-3/TRBV12-4	TRBJ2-3	.	14	TGTGCCAGCAGTTTTCAGGGGCAGACAGATACGCAGTATTTT	CASSFQGQTDTQYF
many	TRBV11-2	TRBJ2-7	.	16	TGTGCCAGCAGCCAAGCGATCGGGGGAGCCAGCTACGAGCAGTACTTC	CASSQAIGGASYEQYF
few	TRBV6-2/TRBV6-3	TRBJ2-2	.	13	TGTGCCAGCAGCCCTTACACCACCGGGGAGCTGTTTTTT	CASSPYTTGELFF
many	TRBV4-3	TRBJ2-5	TRBD2	15	TGCGCCAGCAGCCAAGGAGGACTAGCCCAAGAGACCCAGTACTTC	CASSQGGLAQETQYF
many	TRBV5-1	TRBJ2-5	.	14	TGCGCCAGCAGTCTGAGAGGGGGTGAAGAGACCCAGTACTTC	CASSLRGGEETQYF
.	TRBV19	TRBJ1-1	.	13	TGTGCCAGTAGTATTATCGACGGGGCTGAAGCTTTCTTT	CASSIIDGAEAFF
.	TRBV6-5	TRBJ1-6	TRBD1	19	TGTGCCAGCAGTTACTCGAGTTTAACAGGGGTAACCTATAATTCACCCCTCCACTTT	CASSYSSLTGVTYNSPLHF
.	TRBV13	TRBJ2-5	.	16	TGTGCCAGCAGCGCCGGAGGCAGCGGAATACAAGAGACCCAGTACTTC	CASSAGGSGIQETQYF
.	TRBV5-6	TRBJ1-1	.	13	TGTGCCAGCAGCTTGGTGGCAGGGAATGAAGCTTCCTTT	CASSLVAGNEASF
many	TRBV5-1	TRBJ2-5	TRBD2	15	TGCGCCAGCAGCCCCCACAGCGGGGGCGTAGAGACCCAGTACTTC	CASSPHSGGVETQYF
many	TRBV28	TRBJ2-6	.	12	TGTGCCAGCAGTTTAAATAAGAACGTCCTGACTTTC	CASSLNKNVLTF
.	TRBV20-1	TRBJ1-1	TRBD1	13	TGCAGTGCTCCCGGGACAGGTCACACTGAAGCTTTCTTT	CSAPGTGHTEAFF
many	TRBV3-1	TRBJ2-7	.	14	TGTGCCAGCAGCCAAGTTTGGGGCGCCTACGAGCAGTACTTC	CASSQVWGAYEQYF
many	TRBV19	TRBJ2-4	TRBD1	16	TGTGCCAGTAGTAACCGGGACAGGGGGTCCAAAAACATTCAGTACTTC	CASSNRDRGSKNIQYF
many	TRBV20-1	TRBJ2-7	TRBD1	12	TGCAGTGCAAGGACAGGGGTCTACGAGCAGTACTTC	CSARTGVYEQYF
.	TRBV19	TRBJ1-1	.	12	TGTGCCAGTAATCGGGGACGTCCTGAAGCTTTCTTT	CASNRGRPEAFF
few	TRBV5-4	TRBJ2-7	TRBD1	14	TGTGCCAGCAGCTTAGGGACAGGGGTGGCCGAGCAGTACTTC	CASSLGTGVAEQYF
.	TRBV27	TRBJ2-3	.	15	TGTGCCAGCAGTTTGGTGGGGAGGCCGACAGATACGCAGTATTTT	CASSLVGRPTDTQYF
many	TRBV9	TRBJ2-5	.	15	TGTGCCAGCAGCGGGGTTGGTGGGAGAGGAGAGACCCAGTACTTC	CASSGVGGRGETQYF
few	TRBV5-1	TRBJ2-7	.	13	TGCGCCAGCAGCTTGGCACTTACCTACGAGCAGTACTTC	CASSLALTYEQYF
.	TRBV7-2	TRBJ2-1	TRBD2	16	TGTGCCAGCAGCTTCCTAGCGGGGGGGCTTTACAATGAGCAGTTCTTC	CASSFLAGGLYNEQFF
many	TRBV12-3/TRBV12-4	TRBJ2-3	.	14	TGTGCCAGCAGTTTAGGTATTGCCGCAGATACGCAGTATTTT	CASSLGIAADTQYF
.	TRBV10-1	TRBJ1-5	.	14	TGCGCCAGCAGAAAGCCAAATAGCAATCAGCCCCAGCATTTT	CASRKPNSNQPQHF
many	TRBV6-2/TRBV6-3	TRBJ2-5	.	13	TGTGCCAGCAGTGGACAGATTCAAGAGACCCAGTACTTC	CASSGQIQETQYF
.	TRBV29-1	TRBJ1-3	TRBD1	19	TGCAGCGTTGTCCTTAGTCCTGTGGCAGGGGGTTTCTCTGGAAACACCATATATTTT	CSVVLSPVAGGFSGNTIYF
.	TRBV14	TRBJ2-1	.	15	TGTGCCAGCAACAGAGGGACCCACTCCTACAATGAGCAGTTCTTC	CASNRGTHSYNEQFF
few	TRBV6-2/TRBV6-3	TRBJ2-7	.	13	TGTGCCAGCAGTTACTCTATTTGGGACGAGCAGTACTTC	CASSYSIWDEQYF
few	TRBV19	TRBJ1-2	.	12	TGTGCCAGTAGTATTAAGAACTATGGCTACACCTTC	CASSIKNYGYTF
few	TRBV6-4	TRBJ1-1	.	12	TGTGCCAGCAGTGACTCACAGGGTCAGGCTTTCTTT	CASSDSQGQAFF
many	TRBV27	TRBJ2-7	.	12	TGTGCCAGCAGAGGTATTGAGGACGAGCAGTACTTC	CASRGIEDEQYF
.	TRBV9	TRBJ2-7	TRBD1	15	TGTGCCAGCAGCGTAGAGGGGACAGCTGCCTACGAGCAGTACTTC	CASSVEGTAAYEQYF
many	TRBV11-3	TRBJ2-2	.	13	TGTGCCAGCAGCTTAGGAGACTCCGGGGAGCTGTTTTTT	CASSLGDSGELFF
many	TRBV4-3	TRBJ2-7	.	15	TGCGCCAGCAGCCAAGGGGCCAGTAGCTCCTACGAGCAGTACTTC	CASSQGASSSYEQYF
many	TRBV5-6	TRBJ2-7	.	13	TGTGCCAGTCAACAGCGTGTGTCCTACGAGCAGTACTTC	CASQQRVSYEQYF
few	TRBV20-1	TRBJ2-1	TRBD2	17	TGCAGTGCTAGAGGGACTAGCGGGAGGGCGATTTCCGATGAGCAGTTCTTC	CSARGTSGRAISDEQFF
many	TRBV7-6	TRBJ1-1	.	13	TGTGCCAGCAGCTTAGGAGGGATTAATGAAGCTTTCTTT	CASSLGGINEAFF